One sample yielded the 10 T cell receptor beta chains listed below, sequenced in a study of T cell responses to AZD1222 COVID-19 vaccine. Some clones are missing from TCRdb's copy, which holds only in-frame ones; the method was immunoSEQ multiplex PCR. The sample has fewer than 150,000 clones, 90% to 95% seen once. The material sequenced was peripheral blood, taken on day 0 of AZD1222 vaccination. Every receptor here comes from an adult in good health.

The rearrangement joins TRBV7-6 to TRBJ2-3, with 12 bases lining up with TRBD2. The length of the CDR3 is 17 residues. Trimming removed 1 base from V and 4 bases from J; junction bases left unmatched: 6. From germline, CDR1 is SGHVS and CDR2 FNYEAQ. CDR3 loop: CASSLVASGRVSDTQYF. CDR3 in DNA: TGTGCCAGCAGCTTAGTCGCTAGCGGGAGGGTATCAGATACGCAGTATTTT.

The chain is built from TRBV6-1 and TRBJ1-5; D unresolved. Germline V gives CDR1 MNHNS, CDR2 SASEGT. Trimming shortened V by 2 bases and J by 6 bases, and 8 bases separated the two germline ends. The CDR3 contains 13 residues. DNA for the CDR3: TGTGCCAGCAGTGAATTCGGTCGTCAGCCCCAGCATTTT. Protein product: CASSEFGRQPQHF.

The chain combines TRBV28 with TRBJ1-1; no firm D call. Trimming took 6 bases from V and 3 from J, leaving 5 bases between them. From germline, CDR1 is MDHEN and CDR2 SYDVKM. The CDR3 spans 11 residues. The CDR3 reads CASRADTEAFF. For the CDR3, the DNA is TGTGCCAGCAGAGCGGACACTGAAGCTTTCTTT.

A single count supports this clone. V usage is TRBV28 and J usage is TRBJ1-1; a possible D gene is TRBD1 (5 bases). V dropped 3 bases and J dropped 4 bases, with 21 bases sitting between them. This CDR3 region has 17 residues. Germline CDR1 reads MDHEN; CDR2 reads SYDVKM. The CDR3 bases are TGTGCCAGCAGTTTGGGATTCGAGATAGCAGGGCGCACTGAAGCTTTCTTT. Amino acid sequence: CASSLGFEIAGRTEAFF.

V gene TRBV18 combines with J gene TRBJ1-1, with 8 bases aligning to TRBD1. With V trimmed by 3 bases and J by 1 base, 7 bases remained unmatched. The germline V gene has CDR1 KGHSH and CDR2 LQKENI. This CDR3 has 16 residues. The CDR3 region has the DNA TGTGCCAGCTCACCCGTCCAGGGGGCCGGGAACACTGAAGCTTTCTTT. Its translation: CASSPVQGAGNTEAFF.

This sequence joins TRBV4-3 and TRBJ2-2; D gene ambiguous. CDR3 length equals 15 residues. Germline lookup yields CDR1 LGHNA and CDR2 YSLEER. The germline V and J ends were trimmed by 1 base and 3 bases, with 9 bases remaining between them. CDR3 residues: CASSQAPGDTGELFF. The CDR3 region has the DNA TGCGCCAGCAGCCAAGCTCCTGGGGACACCGGGGAGCTGTTTTTT.

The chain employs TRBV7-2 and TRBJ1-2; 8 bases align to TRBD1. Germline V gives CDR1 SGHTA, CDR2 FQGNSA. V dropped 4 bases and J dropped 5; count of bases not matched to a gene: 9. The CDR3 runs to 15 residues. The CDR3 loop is CASSSRGQGPYGYTF. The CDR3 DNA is TGTGCCAGCAGCTCCCGAGGACAGGGACCGTATGGCTACACCTTC.

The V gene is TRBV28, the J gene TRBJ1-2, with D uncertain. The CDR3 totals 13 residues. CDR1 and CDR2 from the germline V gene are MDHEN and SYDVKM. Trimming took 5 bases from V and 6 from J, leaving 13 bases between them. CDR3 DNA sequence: TGTGCCAGCAGTACCCCGTCCCGCAATGGCTACACCTTC. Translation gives CASSTPSRNGYTF.

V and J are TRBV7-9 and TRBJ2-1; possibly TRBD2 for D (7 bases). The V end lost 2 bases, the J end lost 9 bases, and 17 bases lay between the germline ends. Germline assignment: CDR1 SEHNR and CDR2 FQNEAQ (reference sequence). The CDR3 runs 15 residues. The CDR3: CASSLIQGGTGEQFF. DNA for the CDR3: TGTGCCAGCAGCTTAATACAGGGAGGGACGGGTGAGCAGTTCTTC. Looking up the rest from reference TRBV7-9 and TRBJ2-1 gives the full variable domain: DTGVSQNPRHKITKRGQNVTFRCDPISEHNRLYWYRQTLGQGPEFLTYFQNEAQLEKSRLLSDRFSAERPKGSFSTLEIQRTEQGDSAMYLCASSLIQGGTGEQFFGPGTRLTVL.

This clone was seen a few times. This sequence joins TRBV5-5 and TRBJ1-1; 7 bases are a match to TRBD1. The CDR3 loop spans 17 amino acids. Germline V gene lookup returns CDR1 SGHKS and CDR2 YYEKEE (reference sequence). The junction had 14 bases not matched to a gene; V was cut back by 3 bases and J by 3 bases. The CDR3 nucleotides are TGTGCCAGCAGCTCCTTCCGGGACAGCCTCGGGGACACTGAAGCTTTCTTT. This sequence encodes CASSSFRDSLGDTEAFF.